The 12 T cell receptor beta chains below come from one sample, sequenced in a study of T cells in Graves' hyperthyroidism and ophthalmopathy. What was amplified from RNA transcripts were TCR beta CDR3 regions. The HTBI primer set served for first-round RT-PCR of the TCR CDR3. TCRdb independently ran MiXCR on the multiplex PCR reads; one entry per CDR3 protein. The sample has 250,000 to 350,000 distinct CDR3 sequences, over 15% seen once; the top ten hold 33%. The specimen was blood. These TCRs come from a man aged 30 to 39 with Graves' hyperthyroidism.

This clonotype has at least ten counts. The chain is built from TRBV2 and TRBJ2-6; 7 positions agree with TRBD1. Germline lookup yields CDR1 SNHLY and CDR2 FYNNEI. Losses at the gene ends were 7 bases for V and 4 bases for J; bases not matched to a gene: 7. This CDR3 has 15 amino acids. CDR3 bases: TGTGCCAGCACCGACAGGGTGGAAGGGGCCAACGTCCTGACTTTC. It yields the protein CASTDRVEGANVLTF.

This chain joins TRBV6-2 or TRBV6-3 and TRBJ2-7; TRBD2 agrees at 10 bases. The germline V gene has CDR1 MNHEY and CDR2 SVGEGT. V shed 7 bases and J 0 bases; nucleotides not matched to a gene: 3. The CDR3 is made up of 14 amino acids. The CDR3 coding sequence is TGTGCCAGCAATTTAGCGGGAGGCTCCTACGAGCAGTACTTC. Encoded protein: CASNLAGGSYEQYF.

This clonotype was seen only a few times. The chain has TRBV28 and TRBJ2-5, with 12 bases identical to TRBD2. V shed 6 bases and J 4 bases; nucleotides not matched to a gene: 6. The CDR3 loop spans 15 amino acids. The germline gives CDR1 MDHEN, CDR2 SYDVKM. The CDR3 region is CASRRLAGEGETQYF. In DNA, the CDR3 is TGTGCCAGCAGGCGACTAGCGGGAGAGGGAGAGACCCAGTACTTC. Combining the CDR3 with reference TRBV28 and TRBJ2-5 gives the whole variable domain DVKVTQSSRYLVKRTGEKVFLECVQDMDHENMFWYRQDPGLGLRLIYFSYDVKMKEKGDIPEGYSVSREKKERFSLILESASTNQTSMYLCASRRLAGEGETQYFGPGTRLLVL.

A note on this clonotype: The junction and the germline gene differ at one end; a read error may be behind it. J is TRBJ1-5 and V is TRBV27; unclear D gene. Germline CDR1 and CDR2: MNHEY and SMNVEV (reference sequence). This CDR3 has 18 residues. CDR3 in DNA: TGTGCCAGCAAAACCTTTGTGGCTGGTAATAAGGGCAATCAGTCCCAGCATTTT. It translates to CASKTFVAGNKGNQSQHF.

This clonotype was detected ten times or more. This sequence joins TRBV6-1 and TRBJ2-1; possibly TRBD1 or TRBD2 for D (5 bases each). CDR3 size: 17 residues. With 4 bases removed from V and 8 bases from J, the gap between germline ends came to 24 bases. Germline assignment: CDR1 MNHNS and CDR2 SASEGT. CDR3 protein: CASSARGSPLFSDEQFF. The CDR3 region has the DNA TGTGCCAGCAGTGCCCGGGGCAGTCCCTTATTCAGCGATGAGCAGTTCTTC.

The chain employs TRBV19 and TRBJ2-1; 10 positions match TRBD2. Trimming cost V 8 bases and J 6 bases; bases outside gene matches: 7. CDR3 length equals 14 residues. Germline V gives CDR1 LNHDA, CDR2 SQIVND (reference sequence). CDR3 residues: CASEEREGPNEQFF. The CDR3, as DNA: TGTGCCAGTGAAGAGCGGGAGGGCCCCAATGAGCAGTTCTTC.

This clonotype was recorded a few times. The V call is TRBV5-1, the J call TRBJ2-7; 12 nucleotides match TRBD1. V was pared by 3 bases and J by 0 bases, with 1 base of the junction left unmatched. CDR1 and CDR2 from the germline V gene are SGHRS and YFSETQ. The CDR3 loop spans 15 amino acids. The CDR3 nucleotides read TGCGCCAGCAGCTGGGGACAGGGGGCCTCCTACGAGCAGTACTTC. Translating gives CASSWGQGASYEQYF. The full variable domain, rest sourced from reference TRBV5-1 and TRBJ2-7, is KAGVTQTPRYLIKTRGQQVTLSCSPISGHRSVSWYQQTPGQGLQFLFEYFSETQRNKGNFPGRFSGRQFSNSRSEMNVSTLELGDSALYLCASSWGQGASYEQYFGPGTRLTVT.

This clonotype was seen many times. The gene calls are TRBV6-2 or TRBV6-3 and TRBJ1-1, with D hard to call. Germline CDR1 is MNHEY and CDR2 is SVGEGT. The CDR3 length is 11 residues. With 10 bases removed from V and 4 bases from J, the gap between germline ends came to 10 bases. The CDR3 loop reads CAIRRGTEAFF. The CDR3 nucleotides are TGTGCCATCCGTCGGGGCACTGAAGCTTTCTTT.

Remarks on this clonotype: Possible read error: a much larger clone is one base away. The V call is TRBV5-5, the J call TRBJ2-5, with 7 bases that match TRBD2. The length of the CDR3 is 14 residues. CDR1 is SGHKS, CDR2 YYEKEE, per germline (reference sequence). This CDR3 reads CASSFLSGGETQHF. CDR3 DNA: TGTGCCAGCAGCTTCCTATCGGGAGGAGAGACCCAGCACTTC.

This clonotype showed up many times. J is TRBJ2-1 and V is TRBV7-8; tentatively, D is TRBD1 or TRBD2 (5 bases each). Between the trimmed V and J ends, which lost 1 base and 0 bases, there was a span of 7 bases. This CDR3 spans 15 amino acids. Germline V gives CDR1 SGHVS, CDR2 FQNEAQ. CDR3 DNA sequence: TGTGCCAGCAGCTTAGGAGGGGCCTCCTACAATGAGCAGTTCTTC. Residues: CASSLGGASYNEQFF.

This clonotype was detected many times. This rearrangement joins TRBV5-1 to TRBJ1-5; weak D call: TRBD1 (6 bases). Per germline, CDR1 SGHRS and CDR2 YFSETQ. The ends were cut back, 5 bases at V and 4 bases at J, with 13 bases in the middle. The length of the CDR3 is 14 residues. CDR3 nucleotides: TGCGCCAGCAGTCTCGAAGGGGGGAATCAGCCCCAGCATTTT. It specifies CASSLEGGNQPQHF.

The J gene is TRBJ2-1, the V gene TRBV18; 7 bases are shared with TRBD2. V trimming: 3 bases; J trimming: 7 bases; junction bases outside the gene matches: 9. Germline V CDR1 and CDR2: KGHSH, LQKENI. This CDR3 has 15 amino acids. The CDR3 region has the DNA TGTGCCAGCTCACCTGGCGGGAGTGGGTGGAATGAGCAGTTCTTC. It encodes CASSPGGSGWNEQFF.